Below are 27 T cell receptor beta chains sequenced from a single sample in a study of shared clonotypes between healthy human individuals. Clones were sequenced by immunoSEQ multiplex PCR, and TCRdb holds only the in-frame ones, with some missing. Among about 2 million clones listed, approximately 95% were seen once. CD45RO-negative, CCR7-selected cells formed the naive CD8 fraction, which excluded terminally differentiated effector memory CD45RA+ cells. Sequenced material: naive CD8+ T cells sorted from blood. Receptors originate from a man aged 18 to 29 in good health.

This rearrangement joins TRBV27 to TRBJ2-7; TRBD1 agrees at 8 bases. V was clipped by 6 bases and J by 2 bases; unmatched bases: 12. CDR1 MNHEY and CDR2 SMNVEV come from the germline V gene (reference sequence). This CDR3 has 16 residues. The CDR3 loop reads CASRHLPGQVAYEQYF. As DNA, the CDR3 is TGTGCCAGCAGACATCTTCCGGGACAGGTGGCCTACGAGCAGTACTTC.

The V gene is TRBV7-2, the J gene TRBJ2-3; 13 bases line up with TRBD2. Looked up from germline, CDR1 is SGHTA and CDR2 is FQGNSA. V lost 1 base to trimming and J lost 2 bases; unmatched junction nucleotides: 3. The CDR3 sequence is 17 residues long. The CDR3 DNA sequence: TGTGCCAGCAGCTTAGACGGACTAGCGGGGGCCACAGATACGCAGTATTTT. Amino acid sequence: CASSLDGLAGATDTQYF. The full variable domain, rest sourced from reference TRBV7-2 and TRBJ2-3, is GAGVSQSPSNKVTEKGKDVELRCDPISGHTALYWYRQSLGQGLEFLIYFQGNSAPDKSGLPSDRFSAERTGGSVSTLTIQRTQQEDSAVYLCASSLDGLAGATDTQYFGPGTRLTVL.

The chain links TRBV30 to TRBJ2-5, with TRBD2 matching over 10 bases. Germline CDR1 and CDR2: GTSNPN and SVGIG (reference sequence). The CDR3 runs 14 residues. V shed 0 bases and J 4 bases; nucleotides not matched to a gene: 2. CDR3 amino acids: CAWSVAGGRETQYF. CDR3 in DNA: TGTGCCTGGAGTGTAGCGGGGGGGAGAGAGACCCAGTACTTC.

The CDR3 here is CASSVAGSYEQYF. The CDR3 nucleotides read TGTGCCAGTAGTGTTGCAGGGTCCTACGAGCAGTACTTC. V and J are TRBV19 and TRBJ2-7; D is possibly TRBD1 (5 bases). The V and J ends lost 5 bases and 1 base respectively, with 9 bases between them. This CDR3 has 13 residues. Germline CDR1 is LNHDA and CDR2 is SQIVND (reference sequence).

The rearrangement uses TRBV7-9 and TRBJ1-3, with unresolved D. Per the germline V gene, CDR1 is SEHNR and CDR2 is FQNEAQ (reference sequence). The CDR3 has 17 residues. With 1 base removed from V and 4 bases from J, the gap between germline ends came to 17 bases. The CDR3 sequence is CASSLVGLPGSGNTIYF. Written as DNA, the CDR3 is TGTGCCAGCAGCTTAGTGGGCCTCCCCGGTTCGGGAAACACCATATATTTT.

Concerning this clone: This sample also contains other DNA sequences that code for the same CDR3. Here the CDR3 DNA reads TGTGCCAGTAGTATGGGGAGGAACACTGAAGCTTTCTTT. This codes for CASSMGRNTEAFF. This chain uses TRBV19 with TRBJ1-1, with no clear D. The CDR3 has 13 amino acids. The V end lost 3 bases, the J end lost 1 base, and 6 bases lay between the germline ends. From germline, CDR1 is LNHDA and CDR2 SQIVND (reference sequence).

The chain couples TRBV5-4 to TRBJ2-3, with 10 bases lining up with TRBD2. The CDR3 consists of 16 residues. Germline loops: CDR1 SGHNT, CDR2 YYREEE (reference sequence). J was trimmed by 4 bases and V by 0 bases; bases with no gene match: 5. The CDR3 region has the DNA TGTGCCAGCAGCTTGGAAGCGGGAGGGCCGGCAGATACGCAGTATTTT. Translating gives CASSLEAGGPADTQYF.

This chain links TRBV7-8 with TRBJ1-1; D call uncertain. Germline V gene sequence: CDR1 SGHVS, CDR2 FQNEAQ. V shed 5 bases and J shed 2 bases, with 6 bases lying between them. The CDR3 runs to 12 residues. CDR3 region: CASSPLNTEAFF. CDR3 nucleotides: TGTGCCAGCAGCCCTCTTAACACTGAAGCTTTCTTT.

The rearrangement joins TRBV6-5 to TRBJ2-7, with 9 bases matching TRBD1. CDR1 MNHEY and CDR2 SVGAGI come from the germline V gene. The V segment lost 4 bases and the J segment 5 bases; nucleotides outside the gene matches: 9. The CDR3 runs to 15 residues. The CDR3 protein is CASSWTGALSDEQYF. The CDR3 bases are TGTGCCAGCAGTTGGACAGGGGCCCTGAGCGACGAGCAGTACTTC.

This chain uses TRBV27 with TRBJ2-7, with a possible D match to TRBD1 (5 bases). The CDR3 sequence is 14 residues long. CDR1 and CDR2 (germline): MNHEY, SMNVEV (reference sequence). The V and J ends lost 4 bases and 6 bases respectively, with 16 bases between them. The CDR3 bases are TGTGCCAGCAGTTCCCAGGGCCTTTTGGTCGAGCAGTACTTC. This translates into CASSSQGLLVEQYF.

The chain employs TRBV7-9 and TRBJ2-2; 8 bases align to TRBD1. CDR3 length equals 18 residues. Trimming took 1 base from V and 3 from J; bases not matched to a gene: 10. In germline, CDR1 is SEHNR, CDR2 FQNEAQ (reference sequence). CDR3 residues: CASSLGPPGGAHTGELFF. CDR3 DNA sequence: TGTGCCAGCAGCTTAGGACCTCCAGGGGGCGCACACACCGGGGAGCTGTTTTTT.

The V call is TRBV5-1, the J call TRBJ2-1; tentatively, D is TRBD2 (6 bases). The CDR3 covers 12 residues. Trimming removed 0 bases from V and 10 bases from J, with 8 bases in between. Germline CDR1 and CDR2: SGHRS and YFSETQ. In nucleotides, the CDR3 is TGCGCCAGCAGCTTGGCCGGGAGCGAGCAGTTCTTC. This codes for CASSLAGSEQFF.

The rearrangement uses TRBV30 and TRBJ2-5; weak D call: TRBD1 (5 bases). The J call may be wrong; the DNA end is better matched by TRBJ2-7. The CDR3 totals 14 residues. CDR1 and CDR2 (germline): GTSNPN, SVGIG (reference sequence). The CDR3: CAWSVAGNTYEQYF. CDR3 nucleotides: TGTGCCTGGAGTGTAGCAGGGAATACCTACGAGCAGTACTTC.

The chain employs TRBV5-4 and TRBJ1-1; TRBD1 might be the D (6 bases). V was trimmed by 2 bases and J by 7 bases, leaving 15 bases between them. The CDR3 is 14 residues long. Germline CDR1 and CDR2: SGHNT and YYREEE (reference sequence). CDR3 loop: CASSFAQGLNEAFF. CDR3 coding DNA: TGTGCCAGCAGCTTTGCCCAGGGGTTGAATGAAGCTTTCTTT.

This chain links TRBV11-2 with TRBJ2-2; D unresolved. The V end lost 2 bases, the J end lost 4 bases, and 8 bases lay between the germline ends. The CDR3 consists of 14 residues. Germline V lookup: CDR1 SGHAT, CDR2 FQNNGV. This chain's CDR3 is CASSLLKFTGELFF. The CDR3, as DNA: TGTGCCAGCAGCTTATTAAAGTTCACCGGGGAGCTGTTTTTT.

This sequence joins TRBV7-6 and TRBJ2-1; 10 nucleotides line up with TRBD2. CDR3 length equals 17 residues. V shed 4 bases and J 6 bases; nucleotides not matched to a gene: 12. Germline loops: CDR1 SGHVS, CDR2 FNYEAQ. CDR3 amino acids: CASSSGLAVVPGNEQFF. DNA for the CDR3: TGTGCCAGCAGCTCAGGACTAGCGGTCGTCCCAGGCAATGAGCAGTTCTTC.

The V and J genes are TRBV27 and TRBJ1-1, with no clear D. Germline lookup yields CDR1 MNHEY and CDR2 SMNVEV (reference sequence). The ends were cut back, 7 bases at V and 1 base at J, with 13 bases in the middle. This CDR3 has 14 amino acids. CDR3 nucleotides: TGTGCCAGCAAGTGGGGATTGGGGAACACTGAAGCTTTCTTT. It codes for CASKWGLGNTEAFF.

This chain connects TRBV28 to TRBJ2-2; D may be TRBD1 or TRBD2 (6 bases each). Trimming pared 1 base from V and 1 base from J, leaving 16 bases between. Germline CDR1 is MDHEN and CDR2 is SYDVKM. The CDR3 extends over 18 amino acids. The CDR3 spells CASSLYGPGAENTGELFF. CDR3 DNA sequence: TGTGCCAGCAGTTTATACGGCCCGGGGGCGGAGAACACCGGGGAGCTGTTTTTT. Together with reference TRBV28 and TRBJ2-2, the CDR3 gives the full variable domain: DVKVTQSSRYLVKRTGEKVFLECVQDMDHENMFWYRQDPGLGLRLIYFSYDVKMKEKGDIPEGYSVSREKKERFSLILESASTNQTSMYLCASSLYGPGAENTGELFFGEGSRLTVL.

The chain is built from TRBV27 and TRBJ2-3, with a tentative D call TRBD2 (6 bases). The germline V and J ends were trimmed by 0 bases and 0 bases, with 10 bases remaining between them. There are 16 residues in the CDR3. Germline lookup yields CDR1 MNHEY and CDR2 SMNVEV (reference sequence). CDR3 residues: CASSLSGGTSTDTQYF. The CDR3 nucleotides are TGTGCCAGCAGTTTATCGGGCGGGACTAGCACAGATACGCAGTATTTT.

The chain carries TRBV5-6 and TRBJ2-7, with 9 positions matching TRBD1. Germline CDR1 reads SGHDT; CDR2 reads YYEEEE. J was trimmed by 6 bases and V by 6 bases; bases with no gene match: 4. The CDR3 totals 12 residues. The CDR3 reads CASKQGAFEQYF. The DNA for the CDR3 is TGTGCCAGCAAACAGGGGGCTTTCGAGCAGTACTTC.

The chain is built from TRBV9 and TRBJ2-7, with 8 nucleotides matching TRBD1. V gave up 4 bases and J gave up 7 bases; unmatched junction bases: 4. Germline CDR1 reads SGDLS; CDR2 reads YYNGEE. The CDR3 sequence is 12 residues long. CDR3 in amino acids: CASSNGQGEQYF. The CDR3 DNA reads TGTGCCAGCAGCAATGGACAGGGAGAGCAGTACTTC.

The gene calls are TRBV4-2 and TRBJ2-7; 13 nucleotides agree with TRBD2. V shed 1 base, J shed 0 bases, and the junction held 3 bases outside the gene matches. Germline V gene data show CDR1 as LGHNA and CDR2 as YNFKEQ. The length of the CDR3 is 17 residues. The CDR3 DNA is TGTGCCAGCAGCCAAGGACTAGCGGGGGGCCTCTCCTACGAGCAGTACTTC. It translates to CASSQGLAGGLSYEQYF.

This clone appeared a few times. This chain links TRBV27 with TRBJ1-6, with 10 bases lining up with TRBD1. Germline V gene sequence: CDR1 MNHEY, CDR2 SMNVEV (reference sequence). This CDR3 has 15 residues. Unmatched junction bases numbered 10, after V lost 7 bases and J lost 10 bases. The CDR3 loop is CASTVSGTGESPLHF. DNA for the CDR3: TGTGCCAGCACCGTTTCGGGGACAGGGGAATCACCCCTCCACTTT.

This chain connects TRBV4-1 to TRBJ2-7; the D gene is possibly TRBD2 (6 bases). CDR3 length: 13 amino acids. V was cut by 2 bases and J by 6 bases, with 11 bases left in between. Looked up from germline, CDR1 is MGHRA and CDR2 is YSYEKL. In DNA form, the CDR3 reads TGCGCCAGCAGCCAACAACTAGCACCCGAGCAGTACTTC. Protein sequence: CASSQQLAPEQYF.

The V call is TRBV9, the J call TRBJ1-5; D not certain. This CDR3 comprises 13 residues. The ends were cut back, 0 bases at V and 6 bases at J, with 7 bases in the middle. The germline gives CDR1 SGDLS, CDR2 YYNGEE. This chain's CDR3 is CASSVGGFQPQHF. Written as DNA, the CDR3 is TGTGCCAGCAGCGTAGGAGGGTTTCAGCCCCAGCATTTT.

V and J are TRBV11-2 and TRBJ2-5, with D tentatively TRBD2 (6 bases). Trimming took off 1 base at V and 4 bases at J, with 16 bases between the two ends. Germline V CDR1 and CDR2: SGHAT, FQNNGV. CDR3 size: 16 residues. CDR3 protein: CASSLVLSGRGETQYF. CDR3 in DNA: TGTGCCAGCAGCTTAGTACTAAGCGGGCGGGGAGAGACCCAGTACTTC.

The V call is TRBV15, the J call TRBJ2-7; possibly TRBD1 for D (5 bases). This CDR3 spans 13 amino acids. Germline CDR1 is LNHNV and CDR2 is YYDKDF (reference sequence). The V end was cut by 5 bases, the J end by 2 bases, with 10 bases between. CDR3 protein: CATSLGAAYEQYF. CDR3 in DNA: TGTGCCACCAGCCTAGGGGCAGCCTACGAGCAGTACTTC.